The source of this T cell receptor beta chain is a study of shared clonotypes between healthy human individuals. The wider study: The composition of the donors was two women and a few men aged 18 to 49. Researchers assigned three CD4 naive, three CD4 memory, two CD8 naive and one CD8 memory plate to each donor. General study findings and limits: Depth was large, yet rarefaction showed that sorted-subset sequencing was incomplete.

With regard to this clone: Its specificity is not known.

The V and J ends lost 4 bases and 7 bases respectively, with 13 bases between them. The CDR3 spans 12 residues. Germline CDR1 reads GTSNPN; CDR2 reads SVGIG (reference sequence). Naive-designated CD8 cells lacked CD45RO, were positively enriched for CCR7, and omitted terminally differentiated effector memory CD45RA+ cells. Donors included only healthy HIV-negative adults lacking recent acute infections or vaccinations. Clones were sequenced by immunoSEQ multiplex PCR, and TCRdb holds only the in-frame ones, with some missing. The sample has millions of clones, approximately 94% seen once; the top ten hold 1.5% to 2%.

Source material: naive CD8+ T cells from PBMCs. The V and J genes are TRBV30 and TRBJ1-2; D is undetermined. This sequence was found in a young man in good health. Some clones in this sample may be carry-over from other donors' samples. The CDR3 DNA reads as TGTGCCTGGACGAGCGGCGAGGCTGGCTACACCTTC. Translation gives CAWTSGEAGYTF.